The clone carrying this T cell receptor beta chain was recorded at least ten times. This sample is drawn from a study of regulatory T cells in long-lasting Graves disease. The time point was: newly diagnosed GD, antithyroid drugs for less than 3 months. After RNA was extracted from PBMCs, the TCR library was made from it. Construction of the TCR beta libraries employed iRepertoire HTBI primers in conjunction with Arm-PCR of CDR3 regions. A single record per CDR3 protein comes from TCRdb applying MiXCR to the multiplex PCR reads. The data contain about 540,000 distinct CDR3 sequences, roughly 13% of them singletons. The CDR3 runs to 14 residues. The germline V gene encodes CDR1 MNHEY and CDR2 SVGEGT. V was clipped by 10 bases and J by 2 bases, with 17 bases between them. This same sample was also part of a study on T cells in Graves' hyperthyroidism and ophthalmopathy.

J is TRBJ2-5 and V is TRBV6-2 or TRBV6-3; D might be TRBD2 (7 bases). Sequencing used peripheral blood mononuclear cells (PBMCs), obtained at new diagnosis, from a patient treated with antithyroid drugs. This TCR derives from a man younger than 45 with Graves disease. The CDR3 spells CATRGGAIQETQYF. In nucleotides, the CDR3 is TGTGCCACTAGGGGGGGGGCCATACAAGAGACCCAGTACTTC.